This TCR beta chain came from a study of T cell responses to AZD1222 COVID-19 vaccine. Second-dose timings of about 4 or about 12 weeks were pooled. Comment on this clone: The antigen remains unidentified.

The assay was immunoSEQ multiplex PCR, and TCRdb's table has in-frame clones only and misses some. The sample carries more than 100,000 clones, about nine tenths recorded once. The study's findings and limits: Mostly white British, mostly female donors; authors suggested clonal diversity may be underestimated. With two AZD1222 doses given, Spike-specific TCR breadth and depth both rose.

Trimming took 3 bases from V and 2 from J; bases not matched to a gene: 7. The length of the CDR3 is 17 residues. The germline V gene has CDR1 SGHTA and CDR2 FQGNSA. The chain combines TRBV7-2 with TRBJ2-1, with 10 bases lining up with TRBD2. This specimen was peripheral blood, taken 28 days after the second AZD1222 dose. This TCR was recovered from an adult who received the AZD1222 COVID-19 vaccine. In nucleotides, the CDR3 is TGTGCCAGCAGCTTTGGACTAGCGGCGGTTGCCTACAATGAGCAGTTCTTC. This sequence encodes CASSFGLAAVAYNEQFF.